The present T cell receptor (beta chain) was sequenced within a study of blood T cell repertoires in COVID-19. Libraries were prepared by immunoSEQ multiplex PCR; TCRdb keeps only in-frame clonotypes and omits some of them. The sample lists approximately 60,000 clones, roughly four fifths occurring once. The CDR3 length is 15 residues. Germline V lookup: CDR1 MNHEY, CDR2 SVGAGI. V lost 2 bases and J lost 7, with 14 bases in between. This clone has only a few counts. The receptor was isolated from a human donor in a cohort sampled during active COVID-19. The sample was peripheral blood. The chain couples TRBV6-5 to TRBJ1-4; tentative D call: TRBD1 (5 bases). The CDR3 sequence is CASSYAWGEGEKLFF. The DNA of the CDR3 is TGTGCCAGCAGTTACGCCTGGGGGGAGGGTGAAAAACTGTTTTTT.